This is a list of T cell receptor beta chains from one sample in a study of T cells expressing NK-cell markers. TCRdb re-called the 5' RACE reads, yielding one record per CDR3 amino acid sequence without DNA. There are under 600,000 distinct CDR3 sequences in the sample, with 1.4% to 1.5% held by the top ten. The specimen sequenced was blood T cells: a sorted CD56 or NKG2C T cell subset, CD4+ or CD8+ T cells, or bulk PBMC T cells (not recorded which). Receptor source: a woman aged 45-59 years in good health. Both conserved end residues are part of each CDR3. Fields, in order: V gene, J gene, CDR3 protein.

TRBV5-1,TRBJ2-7,CASSYQGARAYEQYF
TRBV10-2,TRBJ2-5,CASSPGHGTQYF
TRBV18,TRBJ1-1,CASSPPYRADTEAFF
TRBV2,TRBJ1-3,CASSATGYGNTIYF
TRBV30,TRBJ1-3,CAWMGDIGNTIYF
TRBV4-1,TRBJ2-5,CASSPLRGTGSQETQYF
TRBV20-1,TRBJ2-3,CSTRGVSTDTQYF
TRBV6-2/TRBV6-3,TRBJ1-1,CASSNPQATAFF
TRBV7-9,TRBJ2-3,CASSPIGPDTQYF
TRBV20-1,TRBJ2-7,CSARDGNRGKDYEQYF
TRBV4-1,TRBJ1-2,CASSELGQGYGYTF
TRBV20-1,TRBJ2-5,CSAPDRVGETQYF
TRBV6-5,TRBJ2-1,CASSRTSLNEQFF
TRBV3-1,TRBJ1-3,CASSQDLRRENTIYF
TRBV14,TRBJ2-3,CASSPGVAQYF
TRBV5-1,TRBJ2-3,CASSTDGKTTDTQYF
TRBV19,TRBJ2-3,CASAIWSTDTQYF
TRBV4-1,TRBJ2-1,CASSRNTAGVYNEQFF
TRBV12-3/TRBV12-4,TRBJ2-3,CASSSSKGKTSGVPDTQYF
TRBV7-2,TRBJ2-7,CASSYPGQTTSYEQYF
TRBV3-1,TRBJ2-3,CASSQGSDTDTQYF
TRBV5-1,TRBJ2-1,CASSVSGRALGNEQFF
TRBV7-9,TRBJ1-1,CASSLFGQSTEAFF
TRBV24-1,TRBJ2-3,CATSGGLADGDTQYF
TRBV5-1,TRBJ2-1,CASSAGLVGALYEQFF
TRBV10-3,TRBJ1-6,CAITPRRGESPLHF
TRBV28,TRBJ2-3,CASSLRWPDTQYF
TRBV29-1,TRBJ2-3,CSVGQGSTDTQYF
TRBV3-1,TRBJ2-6,CASTQVAGAVSGANVLTF